The 7 T cell receptor beta chains below all came from one sample that was sequenced in a study of OX40 agonist ivuxolimab in advanced cancers. Profiled with immunoSEQ multiplex PCR; TCRdb holds only in-frame clones, not every one. In the table there are fewer than 60,000 clones, about 79% of which are singletons. The sequences come from CD4+ or CD8+ T cells sorted from blood, collected in a trial of the OX40 agonist ivuxolimab. Every receptor here comes from an adult with an advanced solid tumor such as melanoma, head and neck, liver or kidney cancer.

This clone was seen only once. The rearrangement links TRBV6-5 to TRBJ2-2; 9 bases map to TRBD2. CDR1 is MNHEY and CDR2 is SVGAGI in the germline V gene. The length of the CDR3 is 15 residues. V was pared by 6 bases and J by 6 bases, with 8 bases of the junction left unmatched. The CDR3 loop is CASRPLAGRAGELFF. The CDR3 nucleotides are TGTGCCAGCAGACCTCTAGCGGGAAGGGCCGGGGAGCTGTTTTTT.

The chain carries TRBV5-6 and TRBJ1-5; D is uncertain. CDR1 SGHDT and CDR2 YYEEEE come from the germline V gene. The CDR3 totals 14 residues. The germline V and J ends were trimmed by 0 bases and 3 bases, with 7 bases remaining between them. The CDR3 protein is CASSLARVNQPQHF. CDR3 DNA sequence: TGTGCCAGCAGCTTGGCCCGGGTCAATCAGCCCCAGCATTTT.

This clone was found a few times. In nucleotides, the CDR3 is TGTGCCAGCAGCCCTAGTAGGGCGGTTGAGGATGGCTACACCTTC. Protein: CASSPSRAVEDGYTF. The V call is TRBV7-9, the J call TRBJ1-2, with D hard to call. V shed 5 bases and J shed 6 bases, with 19 bases lying between them. This CDR3 spans 15 amino acids. Germline CDR1 SEHNR, CDR2 FQNEAQ (reference sequence).

The table lists this clone with a few counts. J is TRBJ1-3 and V is TRBV6-6; no clear D. V was clipped by 7 bases and J by 0 bases, with 13 bases between them. The CDR3 is 15 residues long. Germline loops: CDR1 MNHNY, CDR2 SVGAGI (reference sequence). CDR3 DNA: TGTGCCAGCACCAGTCGATCCTACTCTGGAAACACCATATATTTT. Residues: CASTSRSYSGNTIYF.

The chain carries TRBV30 and TRBJ2-1; D may match TRBD1 or TRBD2 (5 bases each). V lost 4 bases, J lost 8 bases, and 15 bases lay in between. CDR1 is GTSNPN, CDR2 SVGIG, per germline (reference sequence). This CDR3 comprises 13 residues. The CDR3 nucleotides are TGTGCCTGGAATCAAGGGACGGGCGATGAGCAGTTCTTC. It specifies CAWNQGTGDEQFF.

CDR3 amino acids: CASSVSAMNTEAFF. The CDR3, as DNA: TGTGCCAGCAGCGTCTCAGCAATGAACACTGAAGCTTTCTTT. J is TRBJ1-1 and V is TRBV9; D not resolved. Trimming pared 2 bases from V and 0 bases from J, leaving 8 bases between. The CDR3 covers 14 residues. In germline, CDR1 is SGDLS, CDR2 YYNGEE.

J is TRBJ2-7 and V is TRBV12-5; 7 bases match TRBD2. Unmatched junction bases numbered 6, after V lost 8 bases and J lost 2 bases. The CDR3 contains 13 residues. Germline loops: CDR1 LGHNT, CDR2 FRNRAP. The CDR3: CASTYGRTYEQYF. As DNA, the CDR3 is TGTGCTAGTACGTACGGGAGGACCTACGAGCAGTACTTC.